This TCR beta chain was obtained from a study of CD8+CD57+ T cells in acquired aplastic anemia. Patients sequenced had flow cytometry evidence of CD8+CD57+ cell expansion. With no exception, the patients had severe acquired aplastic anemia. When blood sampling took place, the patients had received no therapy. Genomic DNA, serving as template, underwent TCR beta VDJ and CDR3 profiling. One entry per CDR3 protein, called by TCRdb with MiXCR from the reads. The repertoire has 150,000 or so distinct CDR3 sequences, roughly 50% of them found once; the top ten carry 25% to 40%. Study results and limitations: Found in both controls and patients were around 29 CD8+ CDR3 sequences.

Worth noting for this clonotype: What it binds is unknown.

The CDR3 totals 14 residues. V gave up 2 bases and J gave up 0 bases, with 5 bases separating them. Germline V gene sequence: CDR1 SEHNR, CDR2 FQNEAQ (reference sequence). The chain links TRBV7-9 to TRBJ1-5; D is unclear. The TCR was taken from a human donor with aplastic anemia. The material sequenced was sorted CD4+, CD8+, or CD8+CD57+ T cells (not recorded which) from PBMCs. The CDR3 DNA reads TGTGCCAGCAGCTTAAGTTATAGCAATCAGCCCCAGCATTTT. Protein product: CASSLSYSNQPQHF.